Presented here are 21 T cell receptor beta chains from one specimen sequenced in a study of cytomegalovirus exposure and HLA in healthy donors. Amplification used 60 Vbeta primers and 13 Jbeta primers. The repertoire was sequenced with immunoSEQ multiplex PCR; TCRdb's copy has only in-frame clones and lacks some. Of 150,000 to 200,000 clones listed, 80% to 90% are singletons. The specimen sequenced was PBMCs. These receptors came from a girl aged 10-17 years in good health and CMV-seropositive.

The chain is built from TRBV2 and TRBJ1-1; D not certain. The V and J ends lost 6 bases and 0 bases respectively, with 11 bases between them. Germline V gene lookup returns CDR1 SNHLY and CDR2 FYNNEI. The length of the CDR3 is 14 residues. Here the CDR3 DNA reads TGTGCCAGCAGCCAAGACACCCTGAACACTGAAGCTTTCTTT. Encoded protein: CASSQDTLNTEAFF.

The chain is built from TRBV27 and TRBJ1-2; possibly TRBD1 for D (5 bases). The CDR3 runs to 13 residues. Germline CDR1 MNHEY, CDR2 SMNVEV (reference sequence). V lost 7 bases and J 7 bases, leaving 16 bases between the germline ends. The DNA for the CDR3 is TGTGCCAGCAAGTCGGCGGGGCACCGTGGCTACACCTTC. This gives the protein CASKSAGHRGYTF.

The rearrangement joins TRBV19 to TRBJ2-7, with 7 bases matching TRBD1. CDR1 and CDR2 (germline): LNHDA, SQIVND (reference sequence). Trimming cost V 4 bases and J 2 bases; bases outside gene matches: 8. CDR3 length equals 15 residues. The CDR3 sequence is CASSRGGQDTYEQYF. CDR3 coding DNA: TGTGCCAGTAGTAGGGGTGGACAGGACACCTACGAGCAGTACTTC.

This chain connects TRBV7-3 to TRBJ2-1; tentatively, D is TRBD1 (5 bases). This CDR3 spans 13 amino acids. V was shortened by 4 bases and J by 8 bases, with 12 bases between the two germline ends. The V gene's germline CDR1 is SGHTA and CDR2 FQGTGA. The CDR3 spells CASSSPRGDEQFF. The CDR3 coding sequence is TGTGCCAGCAGCTCGCCTAGGGGTGATGAGCAGTTCTTC.

As DNA, the CDR3 is TGTGCCAGCAGCCCCGGACAGTCCCCTGAAGCTTTCTTT. It encodes CASSPGQSPEAFF. The chain recombines TRBV5-4 with TRBJ1-1; maybe TRBD1 (6 bases). V lost 4 bases and J lost 6, with 13 bases in between. Germline V gives CDR1 SGHNT, CDR2 YYREEE (reference sequence). This CDR3 comprises 13 residues.

The rearrangement uses TRBV6-5 and TRBJ1-1, with 10 nucleotides matching TRBD1. This CDR3 comprises 15 residues. CDR1 and CDR2 from the germline V gene are MNHEY and SVGAGI. V lost 6 bases and J lost 4; bases outside the gene matches: 8. CDR3 DNA: TGTGCCAGCAGCCCTAGACAGGGGGCGGGCACTGAAGCTTTCTTT. Encoded protein: CASSPRQGAGTEAFF.

This clone was picked up one time. The V call is TRBV5-6, the J call TRBJ1-1, with a possible D match to TRBD1 (5 bases). V was trimmed by 4 bases and J by 4 bases, leaving 17 bases between them. Germline values: CDR1 SGHDT, CDR2 YYEEEE. This CDR3 is built from 15 residues. CDR3: CASSDTGTGGTEAFF. Written as DNA, the CDR3 is TGTGCCAGCAGCGACACGGGGACGGGGGGCACTGAAGCTTTCTTT.

V usage is TRBV11-1 and J usage is TRBJ1-2; D call uncertain. Trimming removed 5 bases from V and 4 bases from J, with 8 bases in between. CDR1 is SGHAT, CDR2 FQDESV, per germline (reference sequence). The CDR3 has 12 amino acids. CDR3 region: CASSPVGYGYTF. The DNA of the CDR3 is TGTGCCAGCAGCCCCGTCGGCTATGGCTACACCTTC.

This sequence joins TRBV13 and TRBJ2-3; D is perhaps TRBD1 (6 bases). CDR3 size: 13 residues. CDR1 is PRHDT, CDR2 FYEKMQ, per germline (reference sequence). V was clipped by 3 bases and J by 8 bases, with 12 bases between them. As DNA, the CDR3 is TGTGCCAGCAGCTTCTCCGCCAGGGGTACGCAGTATTTT. This sequence encodes CASSFSARGTQYF.

J is TRBJ2-3 and V is TRBV5-1; 8 bases agree with TRBD1. The CDR3 totals 16 residues. Germline CDR1 SGHRS, CDR2 YFSETQ. Trimming took 5 bases from V and 3 from J; bases not matched to a gene: 11. The CDR3 region has the DNA TGCGCCAGCAGGCCCTGGGCAGGGGGCGGGACAGATACGCAGTATTTT. Amino acids: CASRPWAGGGTDTQYF.

This chain connects TRBV5-6 to TRBJ1-3; TRBD1 aligns across 7 bases. V dropped 0 bases and J dropped 4; count of bases not matched to a gene: 7. The length of the CDR3 is 16 residues. Per the germline V gene, CDR1 is SGHDT and CDR2 is YYEEEE. This CDR3 reads CASSLETGLVGNTIYF. The CDR3, as DNA: TGTGCCAGCAGCTTGGAGACAGGGCTCGTCGGAAACACCATATATTTT.

V usage is TRBV5-1 and J usage is TRBJ2-7; 13 bases agree with TRBD2. Germline CDR1 SGHRS, CDR2 YFSETQ. Trimming removed 4 bases from V and 4 bases from J; junction bases left unmatched: 5. The CDR3 sequence is 15 residues long. The CDR3 nucleotides read TGCGCCAGCAGCCCCTGGACTAGCGGGGGATACGAGCAGTACTTC. Translation: CASSPWTSGGYEQYF.

The CDR3 spells CSVDTGFTGELFF. CDR3 coding DNA: TGCAGCGTGGACACAGGGTTCACCGGGGAGCTGTTTTTT. The chain couples TRBV29-1 to TRBJ2-2; possible D gene TRBD1, 6 bases. V lost 6 bases to trimming and J lost 4 bases, with 12 bases between them. CDR3 size: 13 residues. Germline lookup yields CDR1 SQVTM and CDR2 ANQGSEA.

This chain uses TRBV6-1 with TRBJ1-2, with 7 bases lining up with TRBD1. J gave up 0 bases and V 7 bases, and 2 bases lay outside the gene matches. The CDR3 runs 13 residues. Germline V gene sequence: CDR1 MNHNS, CDR2 SASEGT. CDR3: CASTGTANYGYTF. The CDR3 DNA reads as TGTGCCAGCACCGGGACAGCTAACTATGGCTACACCTTC.

J is TRBJ1-2 and V is TRBV5-5, with D possibly matching TRBD1 (5 bases). Germline assignment: CDR1 SGHKS and CDR2 YYEKEE (reference sequence). The length of the CDR3 is 13 residues. The V end lost 4 bases, the J end lost 7 bases, and 14 bases lay between the germline ends. CDR3 sequence reads: CASSLTLGVGYTF. The CDR3 DNA sequence: TGTGCCAGCAGCCTTACATTAGGGGTTGGCTACACCTTC.

CDR3 protein: CASSIIGTGDGYTF. The DNA for the CDR3 is TGTGCCAGTAGTATTATCGGGACAGGGGATGGCTACACCTTC. The V and J genes are TRBV19 and TRBJ1-2; 10 positions agree with TRBD1. CDR3 length equals 14 residues. V dropped 3 bases and J dropped 6; count of bases not matched to a gene: 4. Germline V gene data show CDR1 as LNHDA and CDR2 as SQIVND (reference sequence).

In its sample, this clone was seen once. The V gene is TRBV4-1, the J gene TRBJ1-6, with a tentative D call TRBD1 (5 bases). The germline V gene has CDR1 MGHRA and CDR2 YSYEKL. The length of the CDR3 is 15 residues. V dropped 0 bases and J dropped 6 bases, with 9 bases sitting between them. The CDR3: CASSQEQAVNSPLHF. The CDR3 coding sequence is TGCGCCAGCAGCCAAGAACAGGCCGTTAATTCACCCCTCCACTTT.

This clone was found a few times. The CDR3 nucleotides read TGTGCCAGCAGACGAACCCTGGACAGGGACAAAAACATTCAGTACTTC. Translated: CASRRTLDRDKNIQYF. This chain joins TRBV5-6 and TRBJ2-4; 8 bases fit TRBD1. This CDR3 is 16 amino acids long. Germline V lookup: CDR1 SGHDT, CDR2 YYEEEE. Losses at the gene ends were 5 bases for V and 3 bases for J; bases not matched to a gene: 10. Looking up the rest from reference TRBV5-6 and TRBJ2-4 gives the full variable domain: DAGVTQSPTHLIKTRGQQVTLRCSPKSGHDTVSWYQQALGQGPQFIFQYYEEEERQRGNFPDRFSGHQFPNYSSELNVNALLLGDSALYLCASRRTLDRDKNIQYFGAGTRLSVL.

The chain uses TRBV4-1 and TRBJ1-1; D possibly corresponds to TRBD1 (6 bases). Looked up from germline, CDR1 is MGHRA and CDR2 is YSYEKL. V was clipped by 0 bases and J by 2 bases, with 10 bases between them. The CDR3 covers 15 residues. The chain's CDR3 is CASSQDGGANTEAFF. CDR3 bases: TGCGCCAGCAGCCAAGATGGGGGGGCAAACACTGAAGCTTTCTTT.

The rearrangement uses TRBV19 and TRBJ2-5, with D perhaps TRBD2 (6 bases). CDR3 size: 15 residues. V shed 3 bases and J shed 0 bases, with 11 bases lying between them. CDR1 LNHDA and CDR2 SQIVND come from the germline V gene (reference sequence). CDR3 region: CASSIWVADQETQYF. As DNA, the CDR3 is TGTGCCAGTAGTATCTGGGTAGCGGACCAAGAGACCCAGTACTTC.

This sequence joins TRBV5-4 and TRBJ2-1; 8 bases are shared with TRBD1. V lost 4 bases, J lost 7 bases, and 10 bases stayed unmatched. Germline V gives CDR1 SGHNT, CDR2 YYREEE (reference sequence). The CDR3 runs to 15 residues. The CDR3 region is CASSLTGDSRNEQFF. CDR3 DNA sequence: TGTGCCAGCAGCCTGACAGGGGATAGCAGAAATGAGCAGTTCTTC.